This TCR beta chain was observed in a study of regulatory T cells in long-lasting Graves disease. This CDR3 spans 16 amino acids. CDR1 and CDR2 (germline): MNHEY, SVGEGT. With V trimmed by 6 bases and J by 12 bases, 13 bases remained unmatched. Study-wide results and limits: Exclusively peripheral blood, rather than thyroid tissue, was studied.

Relying on iRepertoire HTBI primers and Arm-PCR of CDR3 regions, the team built TCR beta libraries. One entry per CDR3 protein results from TCRdb running MiXCR on the multiplex PCR reads. The sample consists of more than 300,000 distinct CDR3 sequences, roughly 24% of them appearing once. The time point denotes: persistent/refractory GD, antithyroid drugs over 5 years with positive TRAb. With RNA extracted from PBMCs as input, the TCR library was made. The count of this clonotype is one. Its antigen remains unidentified. The chain joins TRBV6-2 or TRBV6-3 to TRBJ2-1, with 14 bases that match TRBD2. The TCR comes from a woman between 40 and 55 years old with Graves disease. The sample consisted of peripheral blood mononuclear cells (PBMCs), taken when the disease was refractory, from a patient treated with antithyroid drugs. CDR3 sequence: CASSQGGTSGRNRQFF. The CDR3 nucleotides read TGTGCCAGCAGCCAAGGAGGGACTAGCGGGAGAAACCGGCAGTTCTTC.